The sequence of this TCR beta chain was determined in a study of blood T cells in healthy people across ages (dated by TCRdb to the mid-2010s). Looking at the study overall: Template switching captured roughly one uniquely barcoded TCR beta cDNA molecule per two T cells in model experiments. Age-related changes in TCR beta repertoire diversity were measured in the study by deep sequencing normalized with unique cDNA molecular identifiers. The donors were divided into four age groups: young (average around 16 years), middle-aged (approximately 41), aged (approximately 62) and long-lived (around 87). Using the same blood draw, the study looked at two additional independent replicas of 1 million unique cDNA reads for two donors, one aged 18 to 30 and the other aged 80 or older.

The method was 5' RACE. This sample was sequenced with an Illumina HiSeq 2500. A second roughly 6 to 11 cycle PCR used a sample-barcoded 5' primer and a J-beta primer mix. Each TCR beta cDNA molecule received a unique molecular identifier from a template-switch 5' adaptor carrying 12 random nucleotides. Each sample yielded at least 3 million CDR3-containing paired-end reads. First-strand cDNA synthesis was performed from all RNA using the Mint cDNA synthesis kit, with priming by a TRBC-specific oligonucleotide. Following uracil-DNA glycosylase treatment, a first 18-cycle PCR with universal primers M1SS and BC2_uni_R was performed on all cDNA. Regarding the original processing steps: Normalization of each sample was performed by random selection of 1 million high-quality reads, each carrying a distinct molecular identifier. Instead of being binned into consensus sequences, reads with shared molecular identifiers were discarded. CDR3 identification, clonotype clustering and error correction used MiTCR with a Q25 quality threshold and the strictest error-elimination algorithm. A nonparametric unseen species model with Euler transformation was used to estimate a lower bound on total TCR beta diversity. Starting from the raw public reads, TCRdb applied fastp trimming at Q25, assembled clones with MiXCR and retained in-frame beta chains. Every distinct CDR3 protein forms one entry, paired with its most common genes and DNA. The V and J calls and clone size are TCRdb's, not the authors'. Within this sample are 500,000 to 550,000 distinct CDR3 sequences, with around 24% of them counted one time only. Together, the top ten hold approximately 8.7% of the sample.

Reading the germline V gene gives CDR1 LGHNA and CDR2 YSLEER. Inclusive of the bounding cysteine and phenylalanine, the CDR3 is 17 residues long. Only the CDR3 DNA is retained, 51 bases long and in frame from the first base. The germline V end is reduced by 1 base and the J end by 0 bases; junction bases left unmatched: 6. Points the paper makes about the study in general: Estimates of total diversity based on one million sequenced T cells were considered lower bounds and underestimates. Conclusive comparison of naive and antigen-experienced compartments was prevented by the profiling of bulk unsorted PBMCs. Compared with the aged group, more naive CD4+ T cells, fewer expanded clones and increased TCR diversity were shown by the long-lived group, suggesting age selection. Observed TCR beta diversity correlated strongly with the percentage of naive T cells measured by flow cytometry. Observed TCR beta diversity per million T cells fell roughly linearly with age, and a significant reduction was already apparent by age about 43. Because the CMV infection status of the donors was unknown, age-related changes in expanded clonotypes may potentially have been confounded.

Donors were about 36 systemically healthy Caucasian individuals from Russia aged about 6 to 100 years. Each donor gave 8 to 10 milliliters of peripheral blood, drawn into EDTA-treated Vacutainer tubes. Ficoll-Paque density-gradient centrifugation was used to isolate PBMCs, with at least 7 million per sample. Total RNA was extracted from PBMCs with Trizol reagent, with at least 5.5 micrograms obtained per sample. Naive CD45RAhigh/CD27high T cell percentages were measured by flow cytometry on a PBMC aliquot from every donor. As to this clonotype: The antigen this receptor binds is unknown. No base qualities exist here, and no much larger clone lies one base off it.

Separately, the same data were catalogued under a study of T cells of mothers and their children. The second publication reports: Nine systemically healthy Caucasian individuals, comprising three mothers and their six children, were included as donors. cDNA synthesis consumed the entire amount of extracted RNA, loaded at around 1.4 ug RNA in each 15 ul reaction. In the second PCR, the M1S primer added sample barcodes and 2-4 random nucleotides. Each mother yielded over 9.5 million TCR beta CDR3 reads and each child 3 million or so reads. TCR recombination output is similarly shaped by thymic selection in related and unrelated pairs, with a minor effect exerted by inherited differences. Normalized repertoire overlap in related mother-child pairs was always slightly higher than in unrelated mother-child pairs, but the difference was never significant. With a sensitivity of approximately 92 clones per million clonotypes, no persistent microchimeric T cell clones were detected. To look for features that set related mother-child pairs apart from unrelated individuals, the researchers ran deep NGS to compare the TCR beta repertoires of mothers and children. On average, the children were roughly 12 +/- 4 years old, while the mothers were about 37 +/- 4 years old. After adapter ligation with NEBNext reagents, the libraries were sequenced on Illumina HiSeq 2000 with 100+100 nt paired-end reads. Mother and child libraries were prepared a month apart and sequenced in separate runs to prevent cross-contamination. Between roughly 500,000 and 2,100,000 distinct TCR beta clonotypes were identified per donor. Naive TCR beta clonotypes were estimated from low-frequency clonotypes matched to each donor's FACS-determined naive share, without sorting.

The receptor comes from a boy between 5 and 17 years old in good health. Material: blood. The rearrangement joined TRBV4-3 to TRBJ2-4, and TRBD2 matches 7 of the central bases. The nucleotide sequence is TGCGCCAGCAGCCAAGTGCTCCTAGCGGCAGCCAAAAACATTCAGTACTTC. It translates to CASSQVLLAAAKNIQYF.